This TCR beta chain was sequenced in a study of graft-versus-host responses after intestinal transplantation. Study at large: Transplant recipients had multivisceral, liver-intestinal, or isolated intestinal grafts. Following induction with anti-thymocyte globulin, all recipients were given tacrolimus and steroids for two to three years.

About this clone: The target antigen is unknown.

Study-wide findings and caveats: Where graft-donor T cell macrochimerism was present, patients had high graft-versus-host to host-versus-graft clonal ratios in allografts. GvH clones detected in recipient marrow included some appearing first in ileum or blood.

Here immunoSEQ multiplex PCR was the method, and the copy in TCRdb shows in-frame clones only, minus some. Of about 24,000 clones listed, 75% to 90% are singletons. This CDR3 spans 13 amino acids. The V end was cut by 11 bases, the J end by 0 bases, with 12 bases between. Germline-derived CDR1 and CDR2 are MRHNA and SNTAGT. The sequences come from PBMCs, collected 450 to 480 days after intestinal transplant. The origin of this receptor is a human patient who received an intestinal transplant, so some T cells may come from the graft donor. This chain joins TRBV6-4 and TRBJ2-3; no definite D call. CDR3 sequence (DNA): TGTGCCGTGGGCTTCACTAGCACAGATACGCAGTATTTT. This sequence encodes CAVGFTSTDTQYF.